These 2 T cell receptor beta chains originate from one sample sequenced in a study of cytomegalovirus exposure and HLA in healthy donors. Using immunoSEQ multiplex PCR, the repertoire was profiled, and TCRdb retains in-frame clones only, with some absent. The data hold 150,000 to 200,000 clones, with about 89% observed a single time. The specimen sequenced was PBMCs. The receptor set was obtained from a man between 18 and 35 years old in good health and CMV-seropositive.

On this clone itself: The germline gene is not matched at one end of the junction; a read error may be the cause. The J gene is TRBJ2-3, the V gene TRBV7-7; 11 bases agree with TRBD2. CDR3 length: 18 amino acids. Germline CDR1 SSHAT, CDR2 FNYEAQ (reference sequence). CDR3 sequence reads: CASSPGVGSGGAADTQYF. DNA for the CDR3: TGTGCTAGCAGCCCAGGGGTTGGTAGCGGGGGGGCGGCAGATACGCAGTATTTT.

The chain's CDR3 is CASSTQGNQPQHF. As DNA, the CDR3 is TGTGCCAGTAGTACCCAGGGAAATCAGCCCCAGCATTTT. The chain is built from TRBV19 and TRBJ1-5; a possible D gene is TRBD1 (5 bases). Germline CDR1 and CDR2: LNHDA and SQIVND (reference sequence). Trimming removed 4 bases at V and 4 bases at J, with 8 bases between. This CDR3 has 13 residues.